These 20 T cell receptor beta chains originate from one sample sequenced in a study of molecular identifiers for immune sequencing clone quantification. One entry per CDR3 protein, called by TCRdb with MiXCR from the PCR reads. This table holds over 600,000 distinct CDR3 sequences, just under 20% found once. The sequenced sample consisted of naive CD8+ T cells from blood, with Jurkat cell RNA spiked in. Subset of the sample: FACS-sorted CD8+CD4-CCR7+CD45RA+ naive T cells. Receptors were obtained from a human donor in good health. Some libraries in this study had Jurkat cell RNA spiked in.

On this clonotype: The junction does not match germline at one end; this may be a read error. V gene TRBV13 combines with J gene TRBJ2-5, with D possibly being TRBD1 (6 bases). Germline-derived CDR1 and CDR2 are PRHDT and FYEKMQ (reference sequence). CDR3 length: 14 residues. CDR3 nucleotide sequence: TGTGCCGGCAGCTCATACAGGGAACAAGAGACCCAGTACTTC. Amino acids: CAGSSYREQETQYF.

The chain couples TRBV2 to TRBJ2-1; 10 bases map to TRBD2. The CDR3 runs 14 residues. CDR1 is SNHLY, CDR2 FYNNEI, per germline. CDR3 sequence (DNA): TGTGCTCGAGAGAGGCTAGCGGGGGCCAATGAGCAGTTCTTC. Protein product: CARERLAGANEQFF.

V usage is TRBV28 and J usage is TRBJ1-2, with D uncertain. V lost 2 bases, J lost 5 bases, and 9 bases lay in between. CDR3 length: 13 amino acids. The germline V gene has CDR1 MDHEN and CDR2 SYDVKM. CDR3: CASSLNSEYGYTF. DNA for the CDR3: TGTGCCAGCAGTTTAAATAGCGAATATGGCTACACCTTC.

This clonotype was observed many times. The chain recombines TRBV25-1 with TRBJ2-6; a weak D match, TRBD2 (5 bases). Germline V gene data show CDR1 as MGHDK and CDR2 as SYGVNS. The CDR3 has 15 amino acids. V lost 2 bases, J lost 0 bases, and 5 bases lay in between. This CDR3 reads CASSETSSGANVLTF. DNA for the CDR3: TGTGCCAGCAGTGAAACTAGCTCTGGGGCCAACGTCCTGACTTTC.

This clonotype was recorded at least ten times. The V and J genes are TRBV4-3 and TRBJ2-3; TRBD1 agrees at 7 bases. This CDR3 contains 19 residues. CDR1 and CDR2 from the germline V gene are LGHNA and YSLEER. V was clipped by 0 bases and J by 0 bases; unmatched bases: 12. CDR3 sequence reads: CASSQDSRQGFTSTDTQYF. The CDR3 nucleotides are TGCGCCAGCAGCCAAGATAGCCGACAGGGTTTCACTAGCACAGATACGCAGTATTTT.

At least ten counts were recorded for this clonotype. Here the CDR3 DNA reads TGTGCCAGCACCACCTACTCGGGGGTGACCTACGAGCAGTACTTC. Translated: CASTTYSGVTYEQYF. The chain joins TRBV6-5 to TRBJ2-7; tentative D call: TRBD2 (6 bases). Deletions cut 7 bases from V and 2 bases from J, with 18 bases between. This CDR3 comprises 15 residues. Germline-derived CDR1 and CDR2 are MNHEY and SVGAGI.

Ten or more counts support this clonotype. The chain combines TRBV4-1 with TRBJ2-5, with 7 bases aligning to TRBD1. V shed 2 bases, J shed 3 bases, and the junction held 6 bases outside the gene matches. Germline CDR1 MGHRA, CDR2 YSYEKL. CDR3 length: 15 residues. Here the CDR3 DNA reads TGCGCCAGCAGCCAACTCCTACAGGGGAAAGAGACCCAGTACTTC. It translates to CASSQLLQGKETQYF.

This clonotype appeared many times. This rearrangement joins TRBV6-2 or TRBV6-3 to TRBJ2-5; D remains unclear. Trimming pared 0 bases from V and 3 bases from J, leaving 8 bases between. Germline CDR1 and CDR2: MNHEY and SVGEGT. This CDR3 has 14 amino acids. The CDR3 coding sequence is TGTGCCAGCAGTTACTCGAGGCCGGAAGAGACCCAGTACTTC. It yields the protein CASSYSRPEETQYF.

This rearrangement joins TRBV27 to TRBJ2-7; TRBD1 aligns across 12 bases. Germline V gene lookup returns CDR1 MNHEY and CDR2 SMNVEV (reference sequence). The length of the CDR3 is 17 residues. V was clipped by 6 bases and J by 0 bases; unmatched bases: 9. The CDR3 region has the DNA TGTGCCAGCAGCCCACAGGGACAGGGGGCTAGCTCCTACGAGCAGTACTTC. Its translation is CASSPQGQGASSYEQYF.

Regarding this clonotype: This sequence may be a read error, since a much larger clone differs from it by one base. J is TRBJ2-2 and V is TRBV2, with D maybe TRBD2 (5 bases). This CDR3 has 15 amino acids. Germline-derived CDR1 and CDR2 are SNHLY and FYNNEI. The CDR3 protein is CASSEESTSAGKLFF. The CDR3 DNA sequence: TGTGCCAGCAGTGAAGAGTCAACGTCGGCCGGGAAGCTGTTTTTT.

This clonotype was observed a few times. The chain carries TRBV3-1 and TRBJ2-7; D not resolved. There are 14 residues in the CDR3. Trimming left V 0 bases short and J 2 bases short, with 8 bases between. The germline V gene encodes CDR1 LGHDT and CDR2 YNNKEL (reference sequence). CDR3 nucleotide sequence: TGTGCCAGCAGCCAAGATATCACCGCCTACGAGCAGTACTTC. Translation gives CASSQDITAYEQYF.

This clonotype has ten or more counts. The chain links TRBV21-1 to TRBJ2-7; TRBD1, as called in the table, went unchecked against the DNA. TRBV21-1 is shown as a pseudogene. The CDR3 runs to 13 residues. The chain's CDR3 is CANLHGGNYEQYF. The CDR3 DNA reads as TGTGCCAATTTACATGGGGGTAACTACGAGCAGTACTTC.

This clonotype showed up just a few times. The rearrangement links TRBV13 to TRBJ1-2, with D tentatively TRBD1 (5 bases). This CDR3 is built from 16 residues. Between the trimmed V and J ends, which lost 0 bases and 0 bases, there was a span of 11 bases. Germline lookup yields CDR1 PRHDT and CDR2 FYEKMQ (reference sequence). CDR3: CASSLGPQGANYGYTF. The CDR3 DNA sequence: TGTGCCAGCAGCTTAGGCCCCCAGGGCGCTAACTATGGCTACACCTTC.

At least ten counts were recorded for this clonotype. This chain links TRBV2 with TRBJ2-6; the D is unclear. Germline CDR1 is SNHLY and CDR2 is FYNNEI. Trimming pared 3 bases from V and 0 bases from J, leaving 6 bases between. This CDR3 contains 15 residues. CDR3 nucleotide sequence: TGTGCCAGCAGTGATTTCAGCTCTGGGGCCAACGTCCTGACTTTC. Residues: CASSDFSSGANVLTF.

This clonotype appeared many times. For the CDR3, the DNA is TGTGCCAGCAGCTTGGCCGGCAGGGGACATCAGCCCCAGCATTTT. Its translation is CASSLAGRGHQPQHF. This sequence joins TRBV5-6 and TRBJ1-5; weak D call: TRBD1 (6 bases). Germline CDR1 and CDR2: SGHDT and YYEEEE. Deletions cut 0 bases from V and 5 bases from J, with 12 bases between. There are 15 residues in the CDR3. The variable domain in full, completed from reference TRBV5-6 and TRBJ1-5, reads DAGVTQSPTHLIKTRGQQVTLRCSPKSGHDTVSWYQQALGQGPQFIFQYYEEEERQRGNFPDRFSGHQFPNYSSELNVNALLLGDSALYLCASSLAGRGHQPQHFGDGTRLSIL.

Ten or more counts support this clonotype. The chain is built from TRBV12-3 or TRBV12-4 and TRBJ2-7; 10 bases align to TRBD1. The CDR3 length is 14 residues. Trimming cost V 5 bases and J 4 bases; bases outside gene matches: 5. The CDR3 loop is CASSQDRGWYEQYF. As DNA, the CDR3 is TGTGCCAGCAGTCAGGACAGGGGGTGGTACGAGCAGTACTTC.

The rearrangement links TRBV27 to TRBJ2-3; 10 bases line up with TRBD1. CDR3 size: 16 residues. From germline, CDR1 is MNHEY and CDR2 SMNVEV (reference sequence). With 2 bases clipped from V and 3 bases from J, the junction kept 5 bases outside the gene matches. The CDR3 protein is CASSLPGQGETDTQYF. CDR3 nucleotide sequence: TGTGCCAGCAGTTTACCCGGACAGGGGGAGACAGATACGCAGTATTTT.

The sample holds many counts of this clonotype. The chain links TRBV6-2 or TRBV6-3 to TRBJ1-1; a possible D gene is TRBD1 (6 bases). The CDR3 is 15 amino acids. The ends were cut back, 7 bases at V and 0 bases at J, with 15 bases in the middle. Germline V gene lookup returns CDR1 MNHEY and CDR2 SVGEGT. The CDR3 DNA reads TGTGCCAGCACATCAGGGGATTGGATGAACACTGAAGCTTTCTTT. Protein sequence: CASTSGDWMNTEAFF.

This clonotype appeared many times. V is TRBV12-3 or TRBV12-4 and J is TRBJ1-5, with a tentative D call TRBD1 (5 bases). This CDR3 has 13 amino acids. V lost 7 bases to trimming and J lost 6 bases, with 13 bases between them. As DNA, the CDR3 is TGTGCCAGCACCCTAGGCAGGGTTCAGCCCCAGCATTTT. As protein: CASTLGRVQPQHF.

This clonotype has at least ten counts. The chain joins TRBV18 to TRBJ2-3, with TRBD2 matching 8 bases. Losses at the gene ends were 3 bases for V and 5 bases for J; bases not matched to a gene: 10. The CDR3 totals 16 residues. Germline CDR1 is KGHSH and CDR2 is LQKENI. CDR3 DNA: TGTGCCAGCTCACCTAGAGCGGGAGAAGGCTTAGATACGCAGTATTTT. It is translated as CASSPRAGEGLDTQYF.